This TCR beta chain was sequenced for a study of CD8+CD57+ T cells in acquired aplastic anemia. J lost 3 bases, V lost 3 bases, and 7 bases had no gene match. This CDR3 comprises 17 residues. In germline, CDR1 is KGHDR, CDR2 SFDVKD. Both TCR beta VDJ combination and CDR3 sequence profiling were carried out. Genomic DNA was the template for this profiling. TCRdb reprocessed the reads via MiXCR and lists one record per CDR3 protein. Found here are hundreds of thousands of distinct CDR3 sequences, 56% of them singletons; the top ten hold roughly 8%. This clonotype was detected only once. Sequencing was done on a sample of sorted CD4+, CD8+, or CD8+CD57+ T cells (not recorded which) from PBMCs. This receptor was taken from a human donor with severe aplastic anemia or a healthy control (not recorded which). The chain combines TRBV24-1 with TRBJ2-3, with TRBD1 matching 11 bases. The CDR3 spells CATSDRTGGWGTDTQYF. The CDR3 DNA sequence: TGTGCCACCAGTGATCGGACAGGGGGCTGGGGGACAGATACGCAGTATTTT.